A selection of T cell receptor beta chains follows, all from one sample in a study of OX40 agonist ivuxolimab in advanced cancers. TCRdb's copy holds only in-frame clones and misses some; the assay was immunoSEQ multiplex PCR. The sample consists of approximately 77,000 clones, 90% of them appearing once. Material: CD4+ or CD8+ T cells sorted from blood, obtained in a trial of the OX40 agonist ivuxolimab. The origin of the receptors is an adult with an advanced solid tumor such as melanoma, head and neck, liver or kidney cancer. Both conserved end residues are part of each CDR3. A D gene is named only where the DNA matches it firmly. A row's size may be missing; if present it is once, few, many or a size class.

j_call clone_size cdr3_length v_call d_call cdr3_aa cdr3_nt
TRBJ1-1 NA 15 TRBV6-5 NA CASRLLQVDPTEAFF TGTGCCAGCAGACTACTACAGGTGGATCCTACTGAAGCTTTCTTT
TRBJ1-2 NA 13 TRBV19 TRBD1 CASSTTGGTGYTF TGTGCCAGTAGTACGACAGGGGGAACAGGCTACACCTTC
TRBJ1-4 NA 14 TRBV6-5 TRBD1 CASSVGQINEKLFF TGTGCCAGCAGTGTGGGACAGATCAATGAAAAACTGTTTTTT
TRBJ2-1 NA 17 TRBV19 NA CASKGTSGRKSYNEQFF TGTGCCAGTAAAGGAACGTCAGGGCGAAAATCCTACAATGAGCAGTTCTTC
TRBJ2-2 NA 13 TRBV7-2 NA CASSLEGTGELFF TGTGCCAGCAGCTTAGAAGGCACCGGGGAGCTGTTTTTT
TRBJ2-7 once 12 TRBV11-3 NA CASSPGSHEQYF TGTGCCAGCAGCCCCGGGAGCCACGAGCAGTACTTC
TRBJ2-7 NA 14 TRBV5-4 NA CASSLQDGTYEQYF TGTGCCAGCAGCCTCCAGGACGGTACCTACGAGCAGTACTTC
TRBJ1-3 NA 15 TRBV5-5 NA CASSLTDDSGNTIYF TGTGCCAGCAGTCTGACAGACGACTCTGGAAACACCATATATTTT
TRBJ1-2 NA 15 TRBV28 NA CASSLAGVGNYGYTF TGTGCCAGCAGTTTAGCCGGGGTGGGCAACTATGGCTACACCTTC
TRBJ2-5 NA 13 TRBV7-8 NA CASSLVYQETQYF TGTGCCAGCAGCTTAGTGTACCAAGAGACCCAGTACTTC
TRBJ2-1 once 15 TRBV7-9 TRBD2 CASTPGLADNNEQFF TGTGCCAGCACCCCGGGACTAGCGGACAACAATGAGCAGTTCTTC
TRBJ2-7 NA 15 TRBV6-5 TRBD1 CASSYSTGGGYEQYF TGTGCCAGCAGTTACTCGACAGGGGGAGGTTACGAGCAGTACTTC